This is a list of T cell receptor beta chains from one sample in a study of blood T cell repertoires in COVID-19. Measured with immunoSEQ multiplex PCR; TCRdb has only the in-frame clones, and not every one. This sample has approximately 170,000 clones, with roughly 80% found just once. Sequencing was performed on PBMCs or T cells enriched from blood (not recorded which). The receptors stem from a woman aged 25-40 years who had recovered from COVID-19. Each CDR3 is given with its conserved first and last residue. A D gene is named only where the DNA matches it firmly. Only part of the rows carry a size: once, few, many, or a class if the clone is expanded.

TGTGCCAGTAGTGACGCGGGACAGCGAAACACCATATATTTT | CASSDAGQRNTIYF | TRBJ1-3 | TRBD1 | TRBV19 | NA
TGTGCCAGCCGGAAGGGGGGAGGGGTAGGAAACATTCAGTACTTC | CASRKGGGVGNIQYF | TRBJ2-4 | NA | TRBV27 | NA
TGTGCCAGCAGCGCAACAGACAGGATTAATGAAAAACTGTTTTTT | CASSATDRINEKLFF | TRBJ1-4 | NA | TRBV25-1 | few
TGTGCCAGCAGCCCCCGGTCCCCCGGGGAGCTGTTTTTT | CASSPRSPGELFF | TRBJ2-2 | NA | TRBV11-3 | NA
TGTGCCAGCGGGGGGGGCAATTCACCCCTCCACTTT | CASGGGNSPLHF | TRBJ1-6 | NA | TRBV6-5 | NA
TGTGCCAGCTCACCGGACAGTTCCGATACGCAGTATTTT | CASSPDSSDTQYF | TRBJ2-3 | NA | TRBV18 | NA
TGTGCCAGCAGTGCAGGGGCCAGTAATCGGGGCTACACCTTC | CASSAGASNRGYTF | TRBJ1-2 | NA | TRBV28 | once
TGTGCCATCAGTGAGTCGGAGGGTAAAGGGGGCACCTACTATGGCTACACCTTC | CAISESEGKGGTYYGYTF | TRBJ1-2 | TRBD1 | TRBV10-3 | few
TGTGCCAGCAGTTTGTCGGCATCGCTAGAGAACACTGAAGCTTTCTTT | CASSLSASLENTEAFF | TRBJ1-1 | NA | TRBV27 | NA
TGTGCCAGCAGTTCTGGACAGGGGGCTAGTTACAATGAGCAGTTCTTC | CASSSGQGASYNEQFF | TRBJ2-1 | TRBD1 | TRBV27 | NA
TGTGCCAGCAGCTCCAAAGCGGGGAGCACAGATACGCAGTATTTT | CASSSKAGSTDTQYF | TRBJ2-3 | TRBD2 | TRBV7-9 | NA
TGTGCCAGCAGTTCTACGCGGGACAGTTACACCGGGGAGCTGTTTTTT | CASSSTRDSYTGELFF | TRBJ2-2 | NA | TRBV28 | NA
TGTGCCTGGAGAGTATTTGGCAGTTCTAACTATGGCTACACCTTC | CAWRVFGSSNYGYTF | TRBJ1-2 | NA | TRBV30 | once
TGTGCCAGCAGCTTGGGACAGGGCAAAGAGACCCAGTACTTC | CASSLGQGKETQYF | TRBJ2-5 | TRBD1 | TRBV5-6 | once
TGTGCCACCAGTGGCGAAGGGGGAAACACTGAAGCTTTCTTT | CATSGEGGNTEAFF | TRBJ1-1 | NA | TRBV24-1 | once